This passage covers 12 T cell receptor beta chains from one sample sequenced in a study of tumor-infiltrating lymphocytes in localized non-small cell lung cancer. Only in-frame clones appear in the TCRdb table, and some are missing; sequencing was by immunoSEQ multiplex PCR. The sample lists roughly 7,200 clones, about three quarters occurring once. The material sequenced was lung tumor tissue. Receptors were obtained from a human donor with non-small cell lung cancer.

The CDR3 region is CASSEQRTDTQYF. CDR3 in DNA: TGTGCCAGCAGCGAACAGCGCACAGATACGCAGTATTTT. The V and J genes are TRBV9 and TRBJ2-3, with D unresolved. The length of the CDR3 is 13 residues. Germline-derived CDR1 and CDR2 are SGDLS and YYNGEE. V shed 3 bases and J shed 1 base, with 6 bases lying between them.

This clone was counted a few times. J is TRBJ1-2 and V is TRBV6-5; the D is unclear. With 6 bases removed from V and 7 bases from J, the gap between germline ends came to 15 bases. The CDR3 runs to 13 residues. Germline V gives CDR1 MNHEY, CDR2 SVGAGI. The CDR3 sequence: CASSMEVAGGYTF. The CDR3 DNA follows: TGTGCCAGCAGCATGGAAGTCGCTGGTGGCTACACCTTC.

The sample holds a few counts of this clone. V is TRBV30 and J is TRBJ2-3, with TRBD1 as a possible D gene (6 bases). CDR1 GTSNPN and CDR2 SVGIG come from the germline V gene (reference sequence). The CDR3 has 15 amino acids. V was trimmed by 3 bases and J by 4 bases, leaving 17 bases between them. The CDR3 DNA is TGTGCCTGGAGACCCTGGACAGAAGGGCCAGATACGCAGTATTTT. It encodes CAWRPWTEGPDTQYF.

V gene TRBV6-1 combines with J gene TRBJ1-1; D ambiguous. Germline assignment: CDR1 MNHNS and CDR2 SASEGT. This CDR3 comprises 14 residues. V was cut by 3 bases and J by 0 bases, with 8 bases left in between. CDR3 sequence (DNA): TGTGCCAGCAGTGAGTATGCCATGAACACTGAAGCTTTCTTT. Amino acids: CASSEYAMNTEAFF.

The CDR3 DNA is TGTGCCAGTAGTATATCCGGCCGCACAGATACGCAGTATTTT. Its protein product is CASSISGRTDTQYF. The chain employs TRBV19 and TRBJ2-3; D is unclear. Trimming left V 2 bases short and J 1 base short, with 7 bases between. Germline V gives CDR1 LNHDA, CDR2 SQIVND (reference sequence). This CDR3 region has 14 residues.

In regard to this clone: A junction boundary mismatches the germline segment, possibly from a read error. V gene TRBV30 combines with J gene TRBJ1-1; no clear D. Germline lookup yields CDR1 GTSNPN and CDR2 SVGIG (reference sequence). There are 12 residues in the CDR3. The CDR3 sequence: CAWSGQNAEAFF. In DNA, the CDR3 is TGTGCCTGGAGTGGCCAGAACGCTGAGGCTTTCTTT.

This chain uses TRBV9 with TRBJ2-3; 9 bases match TRBD1. The CDR3 consists of 19 residues. Germline-derived CDR1 and CDR2 are SGDLS and YYNGEE. The V segment lost 0 bases and the J segment 3 bases; nucleotides outside the gene matches: 14. CDR3 residues: CASSVALPGQGSATDTQYF. Written as DNA, the CDR3 is TGTGCCAGCAGCGTAGCCTTACCCGGACAGGGGAGTGCGACAGATACGCAGTATTTT.

This chain joins TRBV9 and TRBJ2-7; weak D call: TRBD2 (7 bases). The germline V gene encodes CDR1 SGDLS and CDR2 YYNGEE. The CDR3 contains 15 residues. Trimming removed 0 bases from V and 2 bases from J, with 12 bases in between. The CDR3 loop reads CASSVDGGPAYEQYF. DNA for the CDR3: TGTGCCAGCAGCGTAGACGGGGGGCCCGCCTACGAGCAGTACTTC. Supplemented by reference TRBV9 and TRBJ2-7, the full variable domain reads DSGVTQTPKHLITATGQRVTLRCSPRSGDLSVYWYQQSLDQGLQFLIQYYNGEERAKGNILERFSAQQFPDLHSELNLSSLELGDSALYFCASSVDGGPAYEQYFGPGTRLTVT.

J is TRBJ2-1 and V is TRBV15; no clear D. Deletions cut 2 bases from V and 7 bases from J, with 6 bases between. The CDR3 is 12 residues long. Germline V gene sequence: CDR1 LNHNV, CDR2 YYDKDF (reference sequence). In nucleotides, the CDR3 is TGTGCCACCAGCAGATCGAGGAATGAGCAGTTCTTC. Translation: CATSRSRNEQFF. Full variable domain (outside the CDR3, taken from reference TRBV15 and TRBJ2-1): DAMVIQNPRYQVTQFGKPVTLSCSQTLNHNVMYWYQQKSSQAPKLLFHYYDKDFNNEADTPDNFQSRRPNTSFCFLDIRSPGLGDTAMYLCATSRSRNEQFFGPGTRLTVL.

The V call is TRBV9, the J call TRBJ1-2, with D possibly TRBD1 on 5 matching bases. The CDR3 has 13 amino acids. CDR1 is SGDLS, CDR2 YYNGEE, per germline. The germline V and J ends were trimmed by 4 bases and 7 bases, with 14 bases remaining between them. The CDR3 here is CASSRPIGAGYTF. CDR3 nucleotides: TGTGCCAGCAGCCGACCCATTGGGGCTGGCTACACCTTC.

The chain uses TRBV5-1 and TRBJ1-2, with D unclear. The CDR3 extends over 13 amino acids. Germline CDR1 and CDR2: SGHRS and YFSETQ. Trimming removed 2 bases at V and 4 bases at J, with 9 bases between. This chain's CDR3 is CASSFGSTYGYTF. The CDR3 DNA follows: TGCGCCAGCAGCTTCGGGAGCACCTATGGCTACACCTTC.

The chain joins TRBV7-9 to TRBJ1-6, with D possibly being TRBD1 (6 bases). CDR1 is SEHNR, CDR2 FQNEAQ, per germline (reference sequence). The CDR3 is 15 residues long. Trimming took 5 bases from V and 7 from J, leaving 15 bases between them. In DNA form, the CDR3 reads TGTGCCAGCAGCAACCGGGGGGCGTGGAATTCACCCCTCCACTTT. This sequence encodes CASSNRGAWNSPLHF.